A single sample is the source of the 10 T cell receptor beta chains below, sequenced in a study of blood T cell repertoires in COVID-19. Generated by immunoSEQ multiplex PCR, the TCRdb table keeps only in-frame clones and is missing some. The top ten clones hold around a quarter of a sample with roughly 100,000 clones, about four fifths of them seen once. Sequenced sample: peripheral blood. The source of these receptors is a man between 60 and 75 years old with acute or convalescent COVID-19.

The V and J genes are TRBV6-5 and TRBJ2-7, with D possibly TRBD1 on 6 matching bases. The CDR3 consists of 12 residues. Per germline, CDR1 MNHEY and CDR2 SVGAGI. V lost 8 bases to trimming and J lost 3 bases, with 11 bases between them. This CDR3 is CASPGHLYEQYV. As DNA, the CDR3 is TGTGCCAGCCCGGGACACCTCTACGAGCAGTACGTC.

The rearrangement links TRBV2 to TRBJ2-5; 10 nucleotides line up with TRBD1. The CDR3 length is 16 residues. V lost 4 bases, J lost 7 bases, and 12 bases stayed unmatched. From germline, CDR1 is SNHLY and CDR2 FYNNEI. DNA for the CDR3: TGTGCCAGCAGTGGATGGGACAGGGGCATAGGGGTGACCCAGTACTTC. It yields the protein CASSGWDRGIGVTQYF. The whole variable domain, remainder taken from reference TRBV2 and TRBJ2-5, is EPEVTQTPSHQVTQMGQEVILRCVPISNHLYFYWYRQILGQKVEFLVSFYNNEISEKSEIFDDQFSVERPDGSNFTLKIRSTKLEDSAMYFCASSGWDRGIGVTQYFGPGTRLLVL.

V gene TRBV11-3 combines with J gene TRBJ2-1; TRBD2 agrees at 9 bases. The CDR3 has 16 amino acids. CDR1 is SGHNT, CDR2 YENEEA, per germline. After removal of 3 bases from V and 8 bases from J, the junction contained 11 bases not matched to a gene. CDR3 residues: CASSLGAGGTSHEQFF. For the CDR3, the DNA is TGTGCCAGCAGCTTGGGGGCAGGGGGGACTAGCCATGAGCAGTTCTTC.

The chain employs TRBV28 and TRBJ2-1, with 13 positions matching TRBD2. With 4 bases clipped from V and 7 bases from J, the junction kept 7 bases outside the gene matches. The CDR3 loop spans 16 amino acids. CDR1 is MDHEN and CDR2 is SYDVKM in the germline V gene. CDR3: CASSSWTSGSFNEQFF. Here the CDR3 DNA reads TGTGCCAGCAGTTCCTGGACTAGCGGGAGCTTTAATGAGCAGTTCTTC.

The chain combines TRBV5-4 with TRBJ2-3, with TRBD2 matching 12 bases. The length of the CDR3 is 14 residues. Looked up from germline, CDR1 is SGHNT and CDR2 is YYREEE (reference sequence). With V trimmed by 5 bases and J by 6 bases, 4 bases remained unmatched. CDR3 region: CASRRLAGDDTQYF. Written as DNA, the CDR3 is TGTGCCAGCAGGAGACTAGCGGGAGATGATACGCAGTATTTT.

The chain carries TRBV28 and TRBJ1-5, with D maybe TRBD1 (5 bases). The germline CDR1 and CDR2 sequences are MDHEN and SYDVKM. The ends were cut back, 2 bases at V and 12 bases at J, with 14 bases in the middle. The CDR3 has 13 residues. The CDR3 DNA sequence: TGTGCCAGCAGTTTACCCCCGACAGCGAGCCAGCATTTT. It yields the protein CASSLPPTASQHF.

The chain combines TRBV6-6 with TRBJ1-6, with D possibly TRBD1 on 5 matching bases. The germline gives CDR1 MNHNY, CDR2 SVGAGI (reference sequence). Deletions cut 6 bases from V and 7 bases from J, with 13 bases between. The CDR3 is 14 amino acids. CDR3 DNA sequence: TGTGCCAGCAGGACTGCGGGGGACAATTCACCCCTCCACTTT. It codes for CASRTAGDNSPLHF.

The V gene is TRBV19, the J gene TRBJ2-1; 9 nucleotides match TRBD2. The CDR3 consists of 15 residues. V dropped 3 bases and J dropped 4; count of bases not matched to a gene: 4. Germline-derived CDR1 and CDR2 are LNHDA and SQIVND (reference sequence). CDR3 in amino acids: CASSIAGGIYNEQFF. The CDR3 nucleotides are TGTGCCAGTAGTATTGCGGGAGGGATATACAATGAGCAGTTCTTC.

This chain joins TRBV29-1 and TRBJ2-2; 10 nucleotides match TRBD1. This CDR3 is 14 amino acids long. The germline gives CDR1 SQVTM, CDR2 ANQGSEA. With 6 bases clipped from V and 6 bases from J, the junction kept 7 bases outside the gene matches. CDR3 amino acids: CSVTRDRGSGELFF. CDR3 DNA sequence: TGCAGCGTCACCCGGGACAGGGGATCCGGGGAGCTGTTTTTT.

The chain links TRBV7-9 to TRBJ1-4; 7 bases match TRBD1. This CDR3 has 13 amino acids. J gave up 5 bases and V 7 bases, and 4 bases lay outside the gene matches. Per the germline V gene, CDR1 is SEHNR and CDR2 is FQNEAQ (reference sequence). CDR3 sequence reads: CASTRDSNEKLFF. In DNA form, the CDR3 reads TGTGCCAGCACCAGGGACAGCAATGAAAAACTGTTTTTT.